Following are 24 T cell receptor beta chains from one sample sequenced in a study of T cell repertoires in cytomegalovirus infection (dated by TCRdb to 2018 to 2020). The instrument given in TCRdb is Illumina HiSeq 1500. Clones were called with MiXCR by TCRdb after fastp trimmed the public reads at Q25, and only in-frame beta chains were retained. Each entry merges the rows of one CDR3 protein and shows their most common DNA and genes. This sample is represented by about a million distinct CDR3 sequences; around a third of them were singletons. Around an eighth of the sample comes from the top ten. Their specific antigens are unknown. Read against the paper, the sample's treatment or condition label means: in vitro stimulation with specific CMV peptide epitopes to enrich CMV-specific T cells. This specimen consisted of cultured CD8+ T cells from PBMCs, obtained from culture after CMV antigen stimulation. These receptors were collected from a human donor in good health (CMV status not recorded). Some clones in this sample may be carry-over from other donors' samples.

The rearrangement uses TRBV28 and TRBJ1-1; 11 bases match TRBD1. From germline, CDR1 is MDHEN and CDR2 SYDVKM. Unmatched junction bases numbered 6, after V lost 4 bases and J lost 5 bases. The CDR3 length is 15 residues. The CDR3 is CASSSSDRGRTEAFF. CDR3 bases: TGTGCCAGCAGTTCCTCGGACAGGGGGCGAACTGAAGCTTTCTTT.

This clonotype was counted many times. V is TRBV7-2 and J is TRBJ2-2, with no clear D. V was cut by 6 bases and J by 6 bases, with 8 bases left in between. Germline V CDR1 and CDR2: SGHTA, FQGNSA. There are 12 residues in the CDR3. In DNA, the CDR3 is TGTGCCAGCAGTTTACCGGCCGGGGAGCTGTTTTTT. It yields the protein CASSLPAGELFF.

V and J are TRBV20-1 and TRBJ1-6; D might be TRBD1 (5 bases). The V and J ends lost 0 bases and 5 bases respectively, with 17 bases between them. Germline values: CDR1 DFQATT, CDR2 SNEGSKA (reference sequence). CDR3 length equals 17 residues. The DNA for the CDR3 is TGCAGTGCTAGAGATAACATCATGGGGGGAGATAATTCACCCCTCCACTTT. Its protein is CSARDNIMGGDNSPLHF.

The genes are TRBV4-3 and TRBJ2-1, with TRBD2 identical over 14 bases. Trimming cost V 0 bases and J 8 bases; bases outside gene matches: 9. CDR3 size: 18 residues. Germline loops: CDR1 LGHNA, CDR2 YSLEER. In DNA, the CDR3 is TGCGCCAGCAGCCAAGATTCAACGACGACTAGCGGGGGGGATGAGCAGTTCTTC. Translation gives CASSQDSTTTSGGDEQFF.

The genes are TRBV4-1 and TRBJ2-3; 7 bases are a match to TRBD2. Trimming cost V 0 bases and J 2 bases; bases outside gene matches: 8. Looked up from germline, CDR1 is MGHRA and CDR2 is YSYEKL. This CDR3 is 17 amino acids long. The CDR3 spells CASSQDPSGAATDTQYF. The CDR3, as DNA: TGCGCCAGCAGCCAAGATCCCAGCGGGGCCGCCACAGATACGCAGTATTTT.

In its sample, this clonotype was seen a few times. The chain uses TRBV9 and TRBJ2-4; D might be TRBD1 (6 bases). The CDR3 consists of 17 residues. CDR1 and CDR2 (germline): SGDLS, YYNGEE. The ends were cut back, 0 bases at V and 2 bases at J, with 15 bases in the middle. DNA of the CDR3: TGTGCCAGCAGCGTAGCCTCCAATACAGGGCCCAAAAACATTCAGTACTTC. Amino acids: CASSVASNTGPKNIQYF.

The rearrangement links TRBV12-3 or TRBV12-4 to TRBJ1-1; D is ambiguous. The CDR3 totals 14 residues. V was shortened by 2 bases and J by 5 bases, with 12 bases between the two germline ends. The CDR3 here is CASSLSYGKTEAFF. CDR3 DNA sequence: TGTGCCAGCAGTTTAAGCTACGGAAAAACTGAAGCTTTCTTT.

Concerning this clonotype: At one boundary the junction diverges from the germline segment, which might be a read error. The chain is built from TRBV13 and TRBJ1-6; a possible D gene is TRBD1 (5 bases). Per germline, CDR1 PRHDT and CDR2 FYEKMQ (reference sequence). The CDR3 contains 14 residues. The CDR3 region has the DNA TGTGCCAGTAGCTTAGGTCCCAGGGATTCACCCCTCCACTTT. Its translation is CASSLGPRDSPLHF.

This sequence joins TRBV19 and TRBJ1-1; 7 bases map to TRBD1. The CDR3 length is 17 residues. After removal of 3 bases from V and 4 bases from J, the junction contained 14 bases not matched to a gene. Looked up from germline, CDR1 is LNHDA and CDR2 is SQIVND (reference sequence). DNA for the CDR3: TGTGCCAGTAGTATCTCCCCTGACAGGGAACGCGGCACTGAAGCTTTCTTT. Its protein product is CASSISPDRERGTEAFF.

V gene TRBV2 combines with J gene TRBJ2-4, with D perhaps TRBD1 (5 bases). V lost 8 bases and J lost 0, with 17 bases in between. The germline gives CDR1 SNHLY, CDR2 FYNNEI. This CDR3 has 16 amino acids. The CDR3, as DNA: TGTGCCAGCCTTTGGGCGACAGCGTTAGCCAAAAACATTCAGTACTTC. Translation gives CASLWATALAKNIQYF.

This clonotype was found a few times. The chain joins TRBV6-1 to TRBJ1-1; the D is unclear. Germline values: CDR1 MNHNS, CDR2 SASEGT. The CDR3 is made up of 13 amino acids. Deletions cut 0 bases from V and 4 bases from J, with 6 bases between. The CDR3 sequence: CASSEARSTEAFF. Written as DNA, the CDR3 is TGTGCCAGCAGTGAAGCCAGGTCCACTGAAGCTTTCTTT.

The J gene is TRBJ2-1, the V gene TRBV19; D possibly corresponds to TRBD1 (5 bases). CDR1 is LNHDA, CDR2 SQIVND, per germline (reference sequence). The CDR3 covers 13 residues. Trimming removed 6 bases from V and 6 bases from J, with 12 bases in between. CDR3 bases: TGTGCCAGTAGGGCAGGGTTCGTCAATGAGCAGTTCTTC. Its protein is CASRAGFVNEQFF.

This clonotype has more than one count but fewer than ten. The chain is built from TRBV6-5 and TRBJ1-6, with TRBD1 identical over 7 bases. Per germline, CDR1 MNHEY and CDR2 SVGAGI. After removal of 5 bases from V and 14 bases from J, the junction contained 15 bases not matched to a gene. The CDR3 consists of 15 residues. The CDR3 reads CASSNHGTDLLTLHF. The CDR3 coding sequence is TGTGCCAGCAGTAACCACGGGACAGATCTTTTAACCCTCCACTTT.

The chain recombines TRBV19 with TRBJ2-1; 16 positions match TRBD2. The CDR3 has 14 amino acids. Unmatched junction bases numbered 5, after V lost 10 bases and J lost 8 bases. Germline V gene lookup returns CDR1 LNHDA and CDR2 SQIVND (reference sequence). CDR3 sequence reads: CATTGLAGGHEQFF. DNA for the CDR3: TGTGCCACCACGGGACTAGCGGGGGGGCATGAGCAGTTCTTC.

The V and J genes are TRBV24-1 and TRBJ1-2; D remains unclear. V lost 2 bases and J 2 bases, leaving 8 bases between the germline ends. This CDR3 comprises 14 residues. In germline, CDR1 is KGHDR, CDR2 SFDVKD. CDR3 nucleotides: TGTGCCACCAGTGATTCGTCCATAAACTATGGCTACACCTTC. Protein: CATSDSSINYGYTF.

This clonotype appeared a few times. V usage is TRBV6-2 or TRBV6-3 and J usage is TRBJ1-1; D ambiguous. Germline CDR1 and CDR2: MNHEY and SVGEGT. V shed 0 bases and J shed 7 bases, with 18 bases lying between them. The CDR3 length is 16 residues. DNA of the CDR3: TGTGCCAGCAGTTACTCGACGAGAGGTTGGACCGATGAAGCTTTCTTT. This sequence encodes CASSYSTRGWTDEAFF.

The CDR3 is CASIPGGETEAFF. The CDR3 DNA reads TGTGCCAGCATTCCTGGGGGGGAAACTGAAGCTTTCTTT. This chain joins TRBV19 and TRBJ1-1, with D perhaps TRBD1 (5 bases). Germline values: CDR1 LNHDA, CDR2 SQIVND (reference sequence). The germline V and J ends were trimmed by 9 bases and 5 bases, with 16 bases remaining between them. The CDR3 has 13 amino acids. The full variable domain, its missing parts supplied by reference TRBV19 and TRBJ1-1, is DGGITQSPKYLFRKEGQNVTLSCEQNLNHDAMYWYRQDPGQGLRLIYYSQIVNDFQKGDIAEGYSVSREKKESFPLTVTSAQKNPTAFYLCASIPGGETEAFFGQGTRLTVV.

This clonotype was seen just once. This chain connects TRBV27 to TRBJ2-1, with TRBD1 identical over 9 bases. V dropped 5 bases and J dropped 4; count of bases not matched to a gene: 12. The CDR3 covers 17 residues. Germline V gene lookup returns CDR1 MNHEY and CDR2 SMNVEV (reference sequence). The DNA of the CDR3 is TGTGCCAGCAGTCCACGGGACAGGGAAGGGGATTACAATGAGCAGTTCTTC. This translates into CASSPRDREGDYNEQFF.

This clonotype was seen just once. V gene TRBV27 combines with J gene TRBJ1-1; 10 bases fit TRBD1. J lost 3 bases, V lost 4 bases, and 2 bases had no gene match. The CDR3 is 14 residues long. CDR1 MNHEY and CDR2 SMNVEV come from the germline V gene (reference sequence). In DNA form, the CDR3 reads TGTGCCAGCAGTTCTGACAGGGGGCACACTGAAGCTTTCTTT. It encodes CASSSDRGHTEAFF.

The rearrangement links TRBV7-6 to TRBJ1-5; D is undetermined. Trimming pared 4 bases from V and 5 bases from J, leaving 18 bases between. The germline CDR1 and CDR2 sequences are SGHVS and FNYEAQ. This CDR3 spans 16 amino acids. The CDR3 here is CASSSRPPQADQPQHF. In DNA, the CDR3 is TGTGCCAGCAGCTCTCGCCCACCCCAGGCGGATCAGCCCCAGCATTTT.

This clonotype has only a few counts. Written as DNA, the CDR3 is TGTGCCAGTAGTATTACAGCCAGGATCGTTAACTATGGCTACACCTTC. It specifies CASSITARIVNYGYTF. V is TRBV19 and J is TRBJ1-2; D gene unclear. Trimming removed 3 bases from V and 1 base from J, with 15 bases in between. This CDR3 spans 16 amino acids. CDR1 is LNHDA, CDR2 SQIVND, per germline (reference sequence).

This clonotype was counted only a few times. J is TRBJ2-5 and V is TRBV2, with 9 bases lining up with TRBD1. There are 19 residues in the CDR3. The V and J ends lost 5 bases and 1 base, in that order; junction bases with no gene match: 17. Germline CDR1 SNHLY, CDR2 FYNNEI. The CDR3 spells CASSSRGQGTKTFQETQYF. In DNA, the CDR3 is TGTGCCAGCAGTTCTCGGGGACAGGGAACCAAGACCTTCCAAGAGACCCAGTACTTC.

This rearrangement joins TRBV6-6 to TRBJ1-1; no clear D gene. The CDR3 length is 14 residues. Germline CDR1 MNHNY, CDR2 SVGAGI (reference sequence). V was cut by 6 bases and J by 4 bases, with 15 bases left in between. The CDR3 loop reads CASSLTDLSTEAFF. CDR3 nucleotide sequence: TGTGCCAGCAGCTTGACGGACCTAAGCACTGAAGCTTTCTTT.

This clonotype came up a few times. This chain connects TRBV5-1 to TRBJ2-7; 7 bases are a match to TRBD2. Germline trimming cut 3 bases from V and 1 base from J; bases unmatched to any gene: 1. In germline, CDR1 is SGHRS, CDR2 YFSETQ. This CDR3 contains 13 residues. The CDR3 loop reads CASSWTRSYEQYF. In DNA form, the CDR3 reads TGCGCCAGCAGCTGGACTAGGTCCTACGAGCAGTACTTC.